This is a list of T cell receptor beta chains from one sample in a study of patients and donors after allogeneic stem cell transplantation. TCRdb re-analysed the RT-PCR reads in MiXCR, keeping a single row per CDR3 protein. The table lists about 960,000 distinct CDR3 sequences, roughly 18% of them singletons, with around 5.5% in the top ten. Sequencing used blood, either unsorted or a sorted T cell fraction (not recorded which). These TCRs come from a human donor who was either an allogeneic HSCT recipient or a stem cell or donor lymphocyte infusion donor (not recorded which). It is not recorded whose cells these are; they may come from a transplant donor. CDR3s include the opening cysteine and the closing phenylalanine or tryptophan. The D gene is left open where the match is weak. Clone size is not always given. Where it is, it says once, few, many or a class for expanded clones.

>few|TRBV18|-|TRBJ1-4
TGTGCCAGCTCACCACCGTATTCCCGCTATGGGGAAAAACTGTTTTTT
CASSPPYSRYGEKLFF
>many|TRBV5-1|-|TRBJ1-3
TGCGCCAGCAGCTTGGTGGGGCCCGACTCTGGAAACACCATATATTTT
CASSLVGPDSGNTIYF
>few|TRBV29-1|-|TRBJ1-2
TGCAGCGTTGAAGCTATCGGGTCATTACGTGATGGCTACACCTTC
CSVEAIGSLRDGYTF
>once|TRBV2|-|TRBJ2-5
TGTGCCAGCCGAGATTGGATGGAGACCCAGTACTTC
CASRDWMETQYF
>many|TRBV12-3/TRBV12-4|-|TRBJ1-1
TGTGCCAGTCGGACATTAAAGAACACTGAAGCTTTCTTT
CASRTLKNTEAFF
>few|TRBV7-9|-|TRBJ2-7
TGTGCCAGCACCGAACCGGGAATCTACGAGCAGTACTTC
CASTEPGIYEQYF
>-|TRBV28|-|TRBJ1-1
TGTGCCAGCAGTTTCGGGTTCAGGGATACTGAAGCTTTCTTT
CASSFGFRDTEAFF
>many|TRBV12-3/TRBV12-4|TRBD2|TRBJ2-7
TGTGCCAGCAGTCCGGGACTAGCGGGACTACCCTACGAGCAGTACTTC
CASSPGLAGLPYEQYF
>-|TRBV5-1|-|TRBJ1-1
TGCGCCAGCAGCCCGTACACAGTAACCGGGGGAATGAACACTGAAGCTTTCTTT
CASSPYTVTGGMNTEAFF
>few|TRBV29-1|-|TRBJ1-5
TGCAGCGTTCAATTGGGCGGCAATCAGCCCCAGCATTTT
CSVQLGGNQPQHF
>few|TRBV27|-|TRBJ1-6
TGTGCCAGCAGATTGGTAGCCTCACCCCTCCACTTT
CASRLVASPLHF